This T cell receptor beta chain was identified in a study of shared T cell receptors in the human thymus. Assay used: immunoSEQ multiplex PCR; TCRdb lists only in-frame clones, some missing. The table records hundreds of thousands of clones, approximately 85% of them present only once. Germline CDR1 and CDR2: MGHRA and YSYEKL. The CDR3 runs 15 residues. The germline V and J ends were trimmed by 2 bases and 6 bases, with 16 bases remaining between them. This same sample was also part of a study on human thymus T cells. That paper notes: Resections from corrective heart surgery provided thymus tissue.

This sequence originates from a girl less than two years old with a congenital heart defect. This chain connects TRBV4-1 to TRBJ1-2, with no clear D. Sequenced material: thymocytes. CDR3 sequence: CASSQPRYSGHGYTF. CDR3 DNA: TGCGCCAGCAGCCAACCGCGTTACAGCGGGCATGGCTACACCTTC.